What follows describes a single TCR beta chain. Sequenced by immunoSEQ multiplex PCR; TCRdb stores in-frame clones only, minus some. There are fewer than 150,000 clones in the sample; 85% to 95% occur only once, and approximately 5.4% lies in the top ten. The CDR3 has 16 residues. Germline CDR1 is SEHNR and CDR2 is FQNEAQ (reference sequence). V lost 1 base and J 8 bases, leaving 17 bases between the germline ends. This sample is part of a study of T cell responses to AZD1222 COVID-19 vaccine. The input for sequencing was peripheral blood, taken on day 0 of AZD1222 vaccination. The origin of this receptor is an adult in good health. The V call is TRBV7-9, the J call TRBJ1-4; the D gene is possibly TRBD1 (5 bases). As DNA, the CDR3 is TGTGCCAGCAGCTTAGAGGTTTTCGGGGCAGGGGAAAAACTGTTTTTT. Its translation is CASSLEVFGAGEKLFF.